These 22 T cell receptor beta chains came from one sample sequenced in a study of cytomegalovirus exposure and HLA in healthy donors. 60 Vbeta and 13 Jbeta primers were used in PCR. Some clones are missing from TCRdb's copy, which holds only in-frame ones; the method was immunoSEQ multiplex PCR. The data show roughly 220,000 clones, 82% seen once. The sequencing sample was made of PBMCs. These TCRs come from a woman in her thirties or forties in good health and CMV-seronegative.

The chain joins TRBV7-2 to TRBJ2-1; 9 nucleotides line up with TRBD2. V lost 2 bases to trimming and J lost 6 bases; unmatched junction nucleotides: 8. This CDR3 has 16 residues. Germline CDR1 reads SGHTA; CDR2 reads FQGNSA. CDR3 protein: CASSLSPGLASNEQFF. The CDR3 DNA reads as TGTGCCAGCAGCTTAAGCCCGGGACTAGCTTCCAATGAGCAGTTCTTC.

The chain employs TRBV28 and TRBJ2-7; the D is unclear. Trimming took 2 bases from V and 9 from J, leaving 8 bases between them. This CDR3 has 11 amino acids. Germline values: CDR1 MDHEN, CDR2 SYDVKM. The CDR3 DNA sequence: TGTGCCAGCAGTTTAAGACAATCGCAGTACTTC. Amino acid sequence: CASSLRQSQYF.

For the CDR3, the DNA is TGTGCCAGCAGTTCCCCCCGAGGGGGGGTCTACGAGCAGTACTTC. Its translation: CASSSPRGGVYEQYF. The chain has TRBV28 and TRBJ2-7; maybe TRBD2 (7 bases). The CDR3 length is 15 residues. V was clipped by 4 bases and J by 3 bases, with 16 bases between them. Germline V gene lookup returns CDR1 MDHEN and CDR2 SYDVKM. Complete variable domain (other parts from reference TRBV28 and TRBJ2-7): DVKVTQSSRYLVKRTGEKVFLECVQDMDHENMFWYRQDPGLGLRLIYFSYDVKMKEKGDIPEGYSVSREKKERFSLILESASTNQTSMYLCASSSPRGGVYEQYFGPGTRLTVT.

J is TRBJ2-2 and V is TRBV29-1; D might be TRBD1 (6 bases). Germline V gene sequence: CDR1 SQVTM, CDR2 ANQGSEA. The CDR3 extends over 14 amino acids. V gave up 4 bases and J gave up 5 bases, with 14 bases separating them. In nucleotides, the CDR3 is TGCAGCGTTGTCGAACAGGGTCGGACCGGGGAGCTGTTTTTT. This translates into CSVVEQGRTGELFF.

The chain has TRBV7-9 and TRBJ1-2; D uncertain. Germline V gene data show CDR1 as SEHNR and CDR2 as FQNEAQ (reference sequence). Trimming removed 0 bases from V and 1 base from J, with 9 bases in between. The CDR3 consists of 15 residues. The CDR3 sequence: CASSLASTSNYGYTF. The CDR3 coding sequence is TGTGCCAGCAGCTTAGCCTCCACCAGTAACTATGGCTACACCTTC. Using reference TRBV7-9 and TRBJ1-2 for the parts outside the CDR3, the full variable domain is DTGVSQNPRHKITKRGQNVTFRCDPISEHNRLYWYRQTLGQGPEFLTYFQNEAQLEKSRLLSDRFSAERPKGSFSTLEIQRTEQGDSAMYLCASSLASTSNYGYTFGSGTRLTVV.

CDR3 residues: CASSLIQGPSANTEAFF. The CDR3 nucleotides read TGTGCCAGCAGCTTAATTCAGGGGCCATCTGCGAACACTGAAGCTTTCTTT. The chain recombines TRBV7-3 with TRBJ1-1, with D possibly being TRBD1 (6 bases). Germline CDR1 SGHTA, CDR2 FQGTGA. Trimming removed 1 base at V and 1 base at J, with 16 bases between. The CDR3 totals 17 residues.

This chain uses TRBV5-4 with TRBJ2-2, with D uncertain. The V gene's germline CDR1 is SGHNT and CDR2 YYREEE (reference sequence). Trimming removed 7 bases at V and 3 bases at J, with 7 bases between. The CDR3 totals 12 residues. The CDR3 coding sequence is TGTGCCAGCTATCGCGACACCGGGGAGCTGTTTTTT. Translating gives CASYRDTGELFF.

The genes are TRBV10-3 and TRBJ2-1; 10 bases line up with TRBD2. Trimming removed 10 bases from V and 8 bases from J; junction bases left unmatched: 11. This CDR3 has 14 amino acids. Per the germline V gene, CDR1 is ENHRY and CDR2 is SYGVKD. The CDR3 reads CATLAGVGFDEQFF. The CDR3 bases are TGTGCCACCCTAGCGGGAGTTGGGTTCGATGAGCAGTTCTTC.

J is TRBJ1-4 and V is TRBV4-1; 7 nucleotides match TRBD1. CDR3 length: 16 amino acids. Trimming removed 4 bases from V and 8 bases from J; junction bases left unmatched: 13. The germline CDR1 and CDR2 sequences are MGHRA and YSYEKL. The CDR3 region has the DNA TGCGCCAGCAGCCCGACCCCCAGACAGGGAATCGAAAAACTGTTTTTT. Its translation: CASSPTPRQGIEKLFF.

CDR3: CASSLLAGKPYEQYF. CDR3 coding DNA: TGTGCCAGCAGCTTGTTAGCGGGAAAACCCTACGAGCAGTACTTC. The genes are TRBV7-3 and TRBJ2-7; 8 nucleotides line up with TRBD2. V was clipped by 3 bases and J by 2 bases; unmatched bases: 6. The germline gives CDR1 SGHTA, CDR2 FQGTGA. The CDR3 has 15 amino acids.

The chain links TRBV9 to TRBJ1-1; TRBD1 aligns across 7 bases. The germline CDR1 and CDR2 sequences are SGDLS and YYNGEE. The CDR3 length is 15 residues. Losses at the gene ends were 4 bases for V and 0 bases for J; bases not matched to a gene: 6. This chain's CDR3 is CASSSRGLLNTEAFF. The CDR3 DNA reads as TGTGCCAGCAGCTCGAGGGGGCTATTGAACACTGAAGCTTTCTTT.

In its sample, this clone was seen once. V usage is TRBV12-5 and J usage is TRBJ1-5; D unresolved. The CDR3 length is 15 residues. Looked up from germline, CDR1 is LGHNT and CDR2 is FRNRAP. V lost 0 bases and J 4 bases, leaving 10 bases between the germline ends. CDR3 sequence (DNA): TGTGCTAGTGGTTTGGTAAGTAGCGGAAATCAGCCCCAGCATTTT. Translation: CASGLVSSGNQPQHF.

V usage is TRBV29-1 and J usage is TRBJ1-5; weak D call: TRBD1 (6 bases). The CDR3 contains 14 residues. Germline V lookup: CDR1 SQVTM, CDR2 ANQGSEA. V was trimmed by 7 bases and J by 11 bases, leaving 24 bases between them. This chain's CDR3 is CSAIVAGAFGAQHF. DNA for the CDR3: TGCAGCGCCATAGTGGCAGGGGCCTTCGGGGCCCAGCATTTT.

The chain joins TRBV29-1 to TRBJ2-7, with TRBD2 identical over 9 bases. CDR1 and CDR2 from the germline V gene are SQVTM and ANQGSEA. This CDR3 is 13 amino acids long. Losses at the gene ends were 4 bases for V and 6 bases for J; bases not matched to a gene: 7. CDR3 protein: CSVGSSGRFEQYF. CDR3 DNA sequence: TGCAGCGTTGGGTCGAGCGGGAGGTTCGAGCAGTACTTC.

The chain links TRBV5-4 to TRBJ2-7; D is ambiguous. Germline loops: CDR1 SGHNT, CDR2 YYREEE (reference sequence). The V end was cut by 4 bases, the J end by 6 bases, with 14 bases between. The CDR3 is made up of 13 amino acids. CDR3 sequence: CASSRVGDGEQYF. DNA for the CDR3: TGTGCCAGCAGCCGGGTTGGTGACGGCGAGCAGTACTTC.

The rearrangement uses TRBV6-5 and TRBJ1-2; D is perhaps TRBD1 (5 bases). Per the germline V gene, CDR1 is MNHEY and CDR2 is SVGAGI. With 7 bases removed from V and 4 bases from J, the gap between germline ends came to 13 bases. This CDR3 region has 13 residues. The CDR3 DNA reads as TGTGCCAGCAAACTAGCAGGGACCTATGGCTACACCTTC. It specifies CASKLAGTYGYTF.

This clone occurred a few times. V usage is TRBV14 and J usage is TRBJ2-1, with 9 bases identical to TRBD2. CDR1 SGHDN and CDR2 FVKESK come from the germline V gene. This CDR3 contains 17 residues. V trimming: 4 bases; J trimming: 4 bases; junction bases outside the gene matches: 11. The CDR3 here is CASSPGWASGAYNEQFF. The CDR3 DNA is TGTGCCAGCAGCCCGGGATGGGCTAGCGGGGCTTACAATGAGCAGTTCTTC.

The chain links TRBV27 to TRBJ2-7, with a tentative D call TRBD2 (6 bases). Germline V gene data show CDR1 as MNHEY and CDR2 as SMNVEV (reference sequence). V lost 2 bases to trimming and J lost 6 bases, with 11 bases between them. There are 13 residues in the CDR3. As DNA, the CDR3 is TGTGCCAGCAGTTTAGGGGGGTACGCCGAGCAGTACTTC. Translation gives CASSLGGYAEQYF.

This chain uses TRBV4-1 with TRBJ2-7; D ambiguous. V lost 2 bases to trimming and J lost 2 bases, with 16 bases between them. The CDR3 covers 16 residues. Per the germline V gene, CDR1 is MGHRA and CDR2 is YSYEKL. The CDR3 DNA sequence: TGCGCCAGCAGCCAACACGAACCCGACACAGCCTACGAGCAGTACTTC. As protein: CASSQHEPDTAYEQYF.

CDR3 in DNA: TGTGCCAGCAGTGAAGCGGCGGACAGGGCCTACGAGCAGTACTTC. It specifies CASSEAADRAYEQYF. The rearrangement joins TRBV6-1 to TRBJ2-7; 8 nucleotides align to TRBD1. The CDR3 runs 15 residues. Germline loops: CDR1 MNHNS, CDR2 SASEGT. V lost 0 bases and J lost 2; bases outside the gene matches: 3.

V and J are TRBV18 and TRBJ1-4, with D unresolved. Germline CDR1 KGHSH, CDR2 LQKENI. Trimming cost V 3 bases and J 8 bases, with 16 bases left between them. This CDR3 contains 15 residues. The CDR3 DNA is TGTGCCAGCTCACCCTTGGTCACGGGAGCGGAAAAACTGTTTTTT. This sequence encodes CASSPLVTGAEKLFF.

The J gene is TRBJ2-7, the V gene TRBV6-4; tentatively, D is TRBD2 (5 bases). V lost 10 bases to trimming and J lost 7 bases, with 26 bases between them. Germline CDR1 and CDR2: MRHNA and SNTAGT. The CDR3 totals 15 residues. The CDR3 nucleotides read TGTGCCAACCCCCGGGCTAGCCTTAAGGCGTGGGAGCAGTACTTC. Its translation is CANPRASLKAWEQYF.